These T cell receptor beta chains were read from a single sample in a study of molecular identifiers for immune sequencing clone quantification. Via MiXCR, TCRdb re-called the PCR reads, giving one row per CDR3 protein. Of approximately 590,000 distinct CDR3 sequences listed, 25% are singletons. Material for sequencing was naive CD8+ T cells from blood, with Jurkat cell RNA spiked in. These receptor sequences come from a human donor in good health. Some libraries in this study had Jurkat cell RNA spiked in. The CDR3 runs from the conserved cysteine through the conserved F or W. The D gene is left open where the match is weak. Rows may omit the clone size; those that give it use once, few, many or a size class.

length	size	V	J	D	DNA	CDR3
12	few	TRBV29-1	TRBJ1-2	.	TGCAGCGTTCTACAGGAGGACTATGGCTACACCTTC	CSVLQEDYGYTF
13	once	TRBV12-5	TRBJ2-3	.	TGTGCAGGTGGTTTGGTGGTCAGGGATACGCAGTATTTT	CAGGLVVRDTQYF
14	.	TRBV7-9	TRBJ2-3	.	TGTGCCAGCAGCCGGGTCCTGGGTACAGATACGCGGTATTTT	CASSRVLGTDTRYF
15	few	TRBV11-3	TRBJ2-5	TRBD2	TGTGCCAGCAGCTTAAGGGGGACTAGTGAAGAGACCCAGTACTTC	CASSLRGTSEETQYF
17	.	TRBV5-6	TRBJ2-7	TRBD2	TGTGCCAGCAGCATGCGACTAGCCGGCGTGCACTCCTACGAGCAGTACTTC	CASSMRLAGVHSYEQYF
14	few	TRBV5-3	TRBJ2-7	TRBD1	TGTGCCAGCAGCTTGGAAGACAGGGGGCACGAGCAGTACTTC	CASSLEDRGHEQYF
13	once	TRBV12-3/TRBV12-4	TRBJ1-1	.	TGTGCCAGCAGTTTGGGGGTGGGCACTGAAGCTCTCTTT	CASSLGVGTEALF
14	few	TRBV10-3	TRBJ2-7	.	TGTGCCATCAGTGAGACGGACCTACACTACGAGCAGTACTTC	CAISETDLHYEQYF
15	.	TRBV10-3	TRBJ1-1	TRBD1	TGTGCCATCAGTGAGGACAGGGGGCATGACACTGAAGCTTTCTTT	CAISEDRGHDTEAFF
19	few	TRBV6-2/TRBV6-3	TRBJ1-1	.	TGTGCCAGCAGTTACTATTCCGATGGAGATAGCCATAAGAACACTGAAGCTTTCTTT	CASSYYSDGDSHKNTEAFF
18	few	TRBV3-1	TRBJ1-4	.	TGTGCCAGCAGCCAGACTGGACACGGAGGGGCTCGGTATGAAAAACTGTTTTTT	CASSQTGHGGARYEKLFF
14	.	TRBV2	TRBJ1-1	.	TGTGCCAGCAGTGCAGGAAAAATGAACACTGAAGCTTTCTTT	CASSAGKMNTEAFF
16	many	TRBV4-3	TRBJ2-3	TRBD1	TGCGCCAGCAGCCAAGGGGGCAGGGGGCTGTCAGATACGCAGTATTTT	CASSQGGRGLSDTQYF
14	.	TRBV12-5	TRBJ2-7	.	TGTGCTAGTGCCTATCAGGGGAAAACCTACGAGCAGTACTTC	CASAYQGKTYEQYF
15	few	TRBV4-1	TRBJ1-1	.	TGCGCCAGCAGCCAAGGGATGGTTGTGCACACTGAAGCTTTCTTT	CASSQGMVVHTEAFF
15	.	TRBV7-9	TRBJ1-1	TRBD1	TGTGCCAGCAGCCCCTGGACAGGGCCGAACACTGAAGCTTTCTTT	CASSPWTGPNTEAFF
15	few	TRBV7-2	TRBJ2-7	.	TGTGCCAGCAGCTTAGAACTAGCTGCTTACTACGAGCAGTACTTC	CASSLELAAYYEQYF
13	.	TRBV30	TRBJ1-5	.	TGTGCCTGGAACGAGGTTAGCAATCAGCCCCAGCATTTT	CAWNEVSNQPQHF
15	many	TRBV28	TRBJ2-5	TRBD2	TGTGCCAGCAGCCCCCTGGCGGGAGGGCGTGAGACCCAGTACTTC	CASSPLAGGRETQYF
14	.	TRBV24-1	TRBJ2-2	.	TGTGCCACCAGTGATTTGATGTTTTCAGGGAAGCGGTTTTTT	CATSDLMFSGKRFF
13	few	TRBV29-1	TRBJ2-2	.	TGCAGCGCACCCAGGGAGAACACCGGGGAGCTGTTTTTT	CSAPRENTGELFF
14	few	TRBV6-2/TRBV6-3	TRBJ2-5	.	TGTGCCAGCAGGGGCCTAGCAGTTCAAGAGACCCAGTACTTC	CASRGLAVQETQYF
13	few	TRBV20-1	TRBJ2-7	.	TGCAGTGCTAGAGATTTAGGAGAGTACGAGCAGTACTTC	CSARDLGEYEQYF
16	.	TRBV20-1	TRBJ2-3	TRBD1	TGCAGTGCTAGAGATCCGGGGACAGACCTCACAGATACGCAGTATTTT	CSARDPGTDLTDTQYF
15	many	TRBV7-6	TRBJ2-3	TRBD1	TGTGCCAGCAGCTTTAGACAGGGATTCACAGATACGCAGTATTTT	CASSFRQGFTDTQYF
15	many	TRBV4-3	TRBJ2-7	TRBD1	TGCGCCAGCAGCCAAGGGACAGGGGGCACGAGCGAGCAGTACTTC	CASSQGTGGTSEQYF
14	.	TRBV28	TRBJ1-5	.	.	CALAVGVGNQPQNF
14	.	TRBV5-6	TRBJ2-7	TRBD2	TGTGCCAGCAGCCCTAGCGGGAACCCCTACGAGCAGTACTTC	CASSPSGNPYEQYF
19	few	TRBV12-5	TRBJ2-2	TRBD2	TGTGCTAGTGGTTTGGTTGCTAGCGGGAACCAGCCGGGCACCGGGGAGCTGTTTTTT	CASGLVASGNQPGTGELFF
14	many	TRBV6-5	TRBJ1-6	.	TGTGCCAGCAGTTACGACGGGTCAAATTCACCCCTCCACTTT	CASSYDGSNSPLHF
16	.	TRBV4-1	TRBJ2-1	.	TGCACCAGCAGCCAAGAATGGCAGGCGAGGTACAATGAGCAGTTCTTC	CTSSQEWQARYNEQFF
13	few	TRBV14	TRBJ2-1	.	TGTGCCAGCAGTCACGGGGGGCCCAATGAGCAGTTCTTC	CASSHGGPNEQFF
13	many	TRBV5-4	TRBJ2-2	.	TGTGCCAGCAGTACCGGATACACCGGGGAGCTGTTTTTT	CASSTGYTGELFF
12	.	TRBV4-3	TRBJ2-2	.	TGCGCCAGCAGCCAAGCGGACGGGGAGCTGTTTTTT	CASSQADGELFF
14	.	TRBV19	TRBJ2-7	.	TGTGCCAGTAGTCCACGGGTAACGGTGGACGAGCAGTACTTC	CASSPRVTVDEQYF
18	.	TRBV20-1	TRBJ2-5	TRBD2	TGCAGTGCTAGATATCGGACTTTCGGACTAGCTGGCCGAGGGACCCAGTACTTC	CSARYRTFGLAGRGTQYF
19	many	TRBV19	TRBJ2-6	.	TGTGCCAGTAGTATAGACCTTGGGGTCGCCGCCTCTGGGGCCAACGTCCTGACTTTC	CASSIDLGVAASGANVLTF
16	few	TRBV28	TRBJ2-5	TRBD1	TGTGCCAGCAGTCAAACGACAGGGGGCCTCCAAGAGACCCAGTACTTC	CASSQTTGGLQETQYF
13	many	TRBV20-1	TRBJ2-7	TRBD2	TGCAGTGCTCGACTAGCGGGAGTTTACGAGCAGTACTTC	CSARLAGVYEQYF
13	.	TRBV30	TRBJ2-1	.	TGTGCCTGGAGTTACGGGGTTGCCAATGAGCAGTTCTTC	CAWSYGVANEQFF
12	few	TRBV29-1	TRBJ2-7	.	TGCAGCGTTTCAGGGTTCACCTACGAGCAGTACTTC	CSVSGFTYEQYF
14	few	TRBV27	TRBJ2-5	.	TGTGCCAGCAGTCCTTGGACAGAACAAGAGACCCAGTACTTC	CASSPWTEQETQYF